The text below deals with one T cell receptor beta chain. There is no known antigen for this receptor. It may be a read error: a sequence one base away is much more abundant. Without any cell sorting, total RNA and DNA were co-extracted from approximately 22-30 mg of bulk tissue using the AllPrep DNA/RNA mini kit. Five patients with histopathologically diagnosed primary liver carcinoma underwent surgical resection in China between late 2015 and 2016. Patients had chronic HBV infection and were treatment-naive at sampling. Pieces of fresh tumor and adjacent tissue were cut in half, with one half kept in RNAlater at -80 degrees C and the other half sent for histology. CDR1 and CDR2 (GTSNPN, SVGIG) derive from the germline V gene (reference sequence). The V and J ends are trimmed by 6 bases and 4 bases, leaving 16 bases between them. The CDR3 sequence holds 14 residues, the cysteine and phenylalanine included. Only CDR3 DNA remains: 42 bases, in frame from the first base.

The data derive from a study of tumor-infiltrating lymphocytes in primary liver carcinoma (dated by TCRdb to 2015 to 2018). For the wider study: Of the five patients, three men and two women aged 30 to 69 years, four had hepatocellular carcinoma and one had combined HCC and intrahepatic cholangiocarcinoma. The tumors of the five patients were staged as T1-T3 N0M0, with maximum diameters ranging from roughly 4.2 to 10 cm. The study combined TCRbeta repertoire sequencing, expression microarrays and whole-exome sequencing across five regions of each liver tumor, with adjacent normal tissue and blood. Technical replicate repertoires showed high reproducibility, with mean shared-clone rates about 0.92 and correlation coefficients above 0.95. Each sample produced about 3.65 to 8 million productive TCRbeta reads, and read depth showed no significant difference between tissue types. A total of about 35 specimens from 5 patients went through TCRbeta repertoire sequencing, namely 25 tumor regions, 5 adjacent noncancerous liver tissues and 5 peripheral blood samples. Overall results and qualifications from the work: Compared with blood, tumors had a significantly larger share of the repertoire taken up by the top 250 clones (p = 0.039). Only the TCR beta chain was sequenced, which likely underestimates true repertoire diversity because unpaired alpha chains were not captured. Consistent with antigen-driven expansion, pairs of tumor regions showed higher repertoire overlap (mean roughly 36%) than either tumor-adjacent pairs (approximately 17%) or tumor-blood pairs (approximately 15%). The study included only five patients, and the authors note findings should be validated in a larger study. Bulk unsorted samples precluded comparing CD4+ and CD8+ T cell repertoires.

Starting from around 520 ng total RNA, TCRbeta-specific cDNA was produced by reverse transcription with a constant-region primer and ProtoScript II reverse transcriptase. The TCRbeta libraries were prepared through three rounds of nested multiplex PCR following a slightly modified ARM-PCR procedure. Each of the first two PCR rounds ran for 10 cycles and used multiplex TRBV1-TRBV30 forward primers together with a Cbeta reverse primer. Sample barcodes and Illumina adapters were added in a final 25-cycle PCR with Deep VentR polymerase. Amplicons of 200-500 bp were gel-purified with a QIAquick gel extraction kit before sequencing. TCRbeta amplicons were sequenced on an Illumina HiSeq 2500 with 250-bp paired-end reads. The paper's data handling went like this. To recover full CDR3 sequences, reads were quality-trimmed using Trimmomatic v0.33 and paired reads were then merged using FLASH v1.2.11. V, D and J germline segments were assigned to the rearranged TCRbeta sequences by MiGEC v1.2.1b. VDJtools v1.0.0 computed clonotype statistics and Shannon-Wiener diversity indices. Except for diversity analysis, only each sample's 250 most abundant clonotypes were used in subsequent analyses to reduce sampling bias. The raw public reads went through TCRdb reprocessing: fastp at Q25, MiXCR clone calling, in-frame beta chains kept. Each record represents a unique CDR3 protein, reported with the most common genes and DNA among its rows. The V and J calls and clone size are TCRdb's, not the authors'. The sample has under 150,000 distinct CDR3 sequences on record, 65% to 75% of them singletons. Clones ranked in the top ten supply 8.1% of the sample.

The sequenced sample was tumor-adjacent normal liver tissue. This chain joins TRBV30 to TRBJ2-1, and the D gene may be TRBD2, 5 bases matching. This sequence originates from a woman in her fifties or sixties with primary liver carcinoma and hepatitis B virus infection. The CDR3 reads as follows: CACSMGSSYNEQFF. The nucleotide sequence is given as TGTGCCTGTAGTATGGGGAGTTCTTACAATGAGCAGTTCTTC.